The next 14 T cell receptor beta chains were all read from a single sample in a study of blood T cells in healthy people across ages. Combining a sample-barcoded 5' primer with a J-beta primer mix, a second PCR ran for 7 to 11 cycles. Via MiXCR, TCRdb re-called the 5' RACE reads, giving one row per CDR3 protein. The repertoire has fewer than 900,000 distinct CDR3 sequences, around 40% of them found once; the top ten carry 20%. The sequenced material came from blood. The origin of the receptors is a woman in her sixties or seventies in good health.

This clonotype was observed a handful of times. The rearrangement joins TRBV20-1 to TRBJ1-2; D perhaps matches TRBD1 (5 bases). V gave up 5 bases and J gave up 1 base, with 20 bases separating them. Germline loops: CDR1 DFQATT, CDR2 SNEGSKA (reference sequence). The CDR3 extends over 16 amino acids. The DNA of the CDR3 is TGCAGTGCTCACTGGGCGGGGGATACGAGTAACTATGGCTACACCTTC. This encodes CSAHWAGDTSNYGYTF.

As DNA, the CDR3 is TGTGCCACCAGCCTAGGAGTGGAAGATACGCAGTATTTT. Encoded protein: CATSLGVEDTQYF. This chain joins TRBV15 and TRBJ2-3, with D unresolved. Trimming took 5 bases from V and 5 from J, leaving 11 bases between them. This CDR3 has 13 amino acids. Germline V gene lookup returns CDR1 LNHNV and CDR2 YYDKDF (reference sequence).

As to this clonotype: A read error may account for a junction end that differs from germline. This sequence joins TRBV6-2 or TRBV6-3 and TRBJ2-1; D is uncertain. Germline CDR1 reads MNHEY; CDR2 reads SVGEGT. This CDR3 region has 15 residues. CDR3 region: CASNYSDLRYNEQFF. CDR3 nucleotides: TGTGCCAGCAATTACTCCGATCTAAGGTACAATGAGCAGTTCTTC.

This clonotype was picked up many times. This chain joins TRBV4-2 and TRBJ1-2, with a possible D match to TRBD1 (6 bases). Trimming removed 5 bases at V and 4 bases at J, with 14 bases between. The V gene's germline CDR1 is LGHNA and CDR2 YNFKEQ. The CDR3 covers 14 residues. The CDR3 is CASSDRTGTYGYTF. CDR3 nucleotides: TGTGCCAGCAGCGATAGAACAGGGACCTATGGCTACACCTTC.

The rearrangement joins TRBV20-1 to TRBJ2-3; 8 nucleotides agree with TRBD1. Germline values: CDR1 DFQATT, CDR2 SNEGSKA (reference sequence). The CDR3 contains 16 residues. V shed 3 bases and J 1 base; nucleotides not matched to a gene: 9. The DNA for the CDR3 is TGCAGTGCTAGGGTCAGGGGGCAGGGTGGCACAGATACGCAGTATTTT. Protein product: CSARVRGQGGTDTQYF.

This clonotype was seen only a few times. This chain joins TRBV9 and TRBJ2-1, with D perhaps given as TRBD1 or TRBD2 (5 bases each). The DNA end is a closer match to TRBJ2-7, so the J assignment may be wrong. The CDR3 spans 15 residues. Per germline, CDR1 SGDLS and CDR2 YYNGEE. CDR3 in amino acids: CASSARGVQGDEQYF. As DNA, the CDR3 is TGTGCCAGCAGCGCCAGAGGGGTCCAGGGAGATGAGCAGTACTTC.

The gene calls are TRBV29-1 and TRBJ1-2; the D is unclear. The CDR3 totals 10 residues. The ends were cut back, 8 bases at V and 6 bases at J, with 10 bases in the middle. Germline loops: CDR1 SQVTM, CDR2 ANQGSEA. Here the CDR3 reads CSPLIDGYTF. The CDR3 DNA reads TGCAGCCCGTTGATAGATGGCTACACCTTC.

The chain links TRBV4-3 to TRBJ2-7; D is perhaps TRBD1 or TRBD2 (6 bases each). The end of the DNA is better explained by TRBJ2-4, so the J call may be wrong. Germline-derived CDR1 and CDR2 are LGHNA and YSLEER. The CDR3 covers 14 residues. CDR3 coding DNA: TGCGCCAGCAGCCAAGAGACGGGGGCGAACATTCAGTACTTC. The encoded protein is CASSQETGANIQYF.

This clonotype occurred once. The genes are TRBV11-2 and TRBJ2-5; D might be TRBD1 or TRBD2, each matching 5 bases. From germline, CDR1 is SGHAT and CDR2 FQNNGV. The CDR3 loop spans 17 amino acids. The V and J ends lost 0 bases and 0 bases respectively, with 14 bases between them. The CDR3 protein is CASSLDPYGAYQETQYF. The CDR3 DNA reads TGTGCCAGCAGCTTAGATCCGTACGGGGCCTACCAAGAGACCCAGTACTTC.

J is TRBJ2-7 and V is TRBV4-1; D gene unclear. The V end was cut by 6 bases, the J end by 3 bases, with 9 bases between. CDR3 length equals 12 residues. Germline CDR1 is MGHRA and CDR2 is YSYEKL. The CDR3 DNA reads as TGCGCCAGCAGGGGCGAAGGCTACGAGCAGTACTTC. This encodes CASRGEGYEQYF.

This clonotype was detected once. It may be a read error: a sequence one base away is much more abundant. The CDR3 nucleotides are TGCTGCGTTGAAGTAAAGGAGAGCACAGATACGCAGTATTTT. Protein sequence: CCVEVKESTDTQYF. The J gene is TRBJ2-3, the V gene TRBV29-1; D gene unclear. CDR3 length: 14 residues. The germline V gene has CDR1 SQVTM and CDR2 ANQGSEA.

This clonotype has a handful of counts. The rearrangement joins TRBV4-3 to TRBJ2-7, with 11 bases fitting TRBD2. Trimming cost V 0 bases and J 7 bases; bases outside gene matches: 11. This CDR3 has 17 residues. Germline CDR1 LGHNA, CDR2 YSLEER. The CDR3 spells CASSQDGGTSGYNEQYF. The CDR3 nucleotides read TGCGCCAGCAGCCAAGATGGCGGGACTAGCGGATACAATGAGCAGTACTTC.

Points on this clonotype: The missing conserved phenylalanine or tryptophan at the end of this CDR3 makes a read error likely. J is TRBJ2-7 and V is TRBV12-3 or TRBV12-4; no reliable D call. This CDR3 is 13 amino acids long. V was pared by 7 bases and J by 6 bases, with 16 bases between. The DNA of the CDR3 is TGTGCCAGCACCTATATTGACCCCGGCGAGCAGTACCTC. Residues: CASTYIDPGEQYL.

This clonotype was seen repeatedly, ten times or more. The chain carries TRBV7-3 and TRBJ2-1; perhaps D is TRBD1 or TRBD2 (5 bases each). The germline CDR1 and CDR2 sequences are SGHTA and FQGTGA. The CDR3 extends over 15 amino acids. Trimming left V 0 bases short and J 3 bases short, with 9 bases between. The DNA for the CDR3 is TGTGCCAGCAGCTTAACGGGGGACGGCTACAATGAGCAGTTCTTC. Protein product: CASSLTGDGYNEQFF.